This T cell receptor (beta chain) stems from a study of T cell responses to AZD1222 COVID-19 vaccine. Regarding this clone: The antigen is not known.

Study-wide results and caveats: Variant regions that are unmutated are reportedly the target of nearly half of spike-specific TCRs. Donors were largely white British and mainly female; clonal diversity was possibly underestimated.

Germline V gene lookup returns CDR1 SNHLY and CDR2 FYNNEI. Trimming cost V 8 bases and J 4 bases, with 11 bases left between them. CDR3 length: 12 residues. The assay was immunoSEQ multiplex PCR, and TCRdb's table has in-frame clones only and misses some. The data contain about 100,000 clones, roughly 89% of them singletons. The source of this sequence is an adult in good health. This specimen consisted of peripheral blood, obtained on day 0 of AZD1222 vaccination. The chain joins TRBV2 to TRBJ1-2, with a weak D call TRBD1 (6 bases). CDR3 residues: CASGGQRYGYTF. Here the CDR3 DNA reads TGTGCCAGCGGCGGACAGCGCTATGGCTACACCTTC.